Listed below are T cell receptor beta chains from one sample, sequenced in a study of T cells after yellow fever vaccination. A single record per CDR3 protein comes from TCRdb applying MiXCR to the 5' RACE reads. The sample has 35,000 to 55,000 distinct CDR3 sequences, roughly 6.4% seen once. Material: PBMCs, either bulk or a sorted T-cell subset (CD4+, CD8+, memory, or dextramer-sorted; not recorded which), obtained 45 days after the yellow fever booster vaccination. These receptors all stem from a man younger than 40 who received the YFV17D yellow fever vaccine. The conserved cysteine and the conserved F or W are not part of the CDR3 here. The size field is filled for only some rows; it gives once, few, many or a size class.

v_gene: TRBV9; abundance: few; CDR3aa: ASSALVGRPGRTGELF
v_gene: TRBV3-1; abundance: many; CDR3aa: ASSQSYETQY
v_gene: TRBV5-6; abundance: .; CDR3aa: ASSGLAGTGGGEQF
v_gene: TRBV5-1; abundance: .; CDR3aa: ASSQTGGGEQF
v_gene: TRBV11-2; abundance: many; CDR3aa: ATFGGYEQY
v_gene: TRBV7-9; abundance: many; CDR3aa: ASSSGTTANVLT
v_gene: TRBV6-2/TRBV6-3; abundance: many; CDR3aa: ASSYSPGVGNEQF
v_gene: TRBV4-2; abundance: many; CDR3aa: ASSQQTGGGNEQY
v_gene: TRBV20-1; abundance: .; CDR3aa: SAAPGTVSQY
v_gene: TRBV7-9; abundance: few; CDR3aa: ASSAPGGKNTEAF
v_gene: TRBV21-1; abundance: many; CDR3aa: ASSKGGWF
v_gene: TRBV30; abundance: many; CDR3aa: ASEGPYEQY
v_gene: TRBV9; abundance: many; CDR3aa: ASSVISTRRFQEQF
v_gene: TRBV20-1; abundance: many; CDR3aa: SARVGTGVITEAF
v_gene: TRBV5-1; abundance: many; CDR3aa: ASSLVAGAGMGSYEQY
v_gene: TRBV2; abundance: few; CDR3aa: ASSGGVGQPQH